The T cell receptor beta chain described here comes from a study of siplizumab effects on memory and regulatory T cells. TCR templates numbering some 10^5 were assayed per sample. The repertoire was sequenced with immunoSEQ multiplex PCR; TCRdb's copy has only in-frame clones and lacks some. The table has some 46,000 clones, over 90% seen once; the top ten hold 15% to 20%. Details on this clone: Its antigen is currently unknown.

The CDR3 loop spans 15 amino acids. Germline V lookup: CDR1 SGDLS, CDR2 YYNGEE. V lost 2 bases, J lost 3 bases, and 6 bases stayed unmatched. General observations from the study: Treg origin accounted for an average of approximately 69% of mappable alloreactive CD4+ clones with siplizumab and over 25% in controls. Confirmatory evidence of suppressive function in proliferating siplizumab-culture Tregs was not obtained.

The clonotype comes from a human donor in good health. Material for sequencing was CD8+ T cells sorted from blood. The chain employs TRBV9 and TRBJ2-3, with 7 nucleotides matching TRBD2. The CDR3, as DNA: TGTGCCAGCAGCGTTGGCGGGAGAGGGACAGATACGCAGTATTTT. Its translation: CASSVGGRGTDTQYF.